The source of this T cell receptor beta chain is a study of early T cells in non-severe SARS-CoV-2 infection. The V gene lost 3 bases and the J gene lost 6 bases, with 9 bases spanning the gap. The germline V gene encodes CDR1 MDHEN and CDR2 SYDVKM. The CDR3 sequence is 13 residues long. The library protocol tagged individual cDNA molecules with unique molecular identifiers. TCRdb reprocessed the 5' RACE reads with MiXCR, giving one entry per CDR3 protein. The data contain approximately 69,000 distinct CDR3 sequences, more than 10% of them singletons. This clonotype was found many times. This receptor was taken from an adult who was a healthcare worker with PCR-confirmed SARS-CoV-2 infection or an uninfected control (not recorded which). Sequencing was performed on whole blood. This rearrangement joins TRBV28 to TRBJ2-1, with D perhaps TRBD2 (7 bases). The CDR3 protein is CASSLGGPNEQFF. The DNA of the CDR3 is TGTGCCAGCAGTTTGGGGGGGCCCAATGAGCAGTTCTTC.